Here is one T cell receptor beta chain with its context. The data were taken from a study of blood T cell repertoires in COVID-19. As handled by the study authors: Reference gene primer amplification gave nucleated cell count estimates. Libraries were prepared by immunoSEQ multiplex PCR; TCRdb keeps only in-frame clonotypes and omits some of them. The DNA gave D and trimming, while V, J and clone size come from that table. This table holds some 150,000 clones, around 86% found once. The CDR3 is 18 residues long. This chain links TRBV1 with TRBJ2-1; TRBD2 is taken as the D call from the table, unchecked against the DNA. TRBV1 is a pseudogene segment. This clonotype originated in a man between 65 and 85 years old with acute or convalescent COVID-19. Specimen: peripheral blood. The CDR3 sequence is CTSSQEGPAGGLGNEQFF. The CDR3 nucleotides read TGCACCAGCAGCCAAGAGGGGCCAGCGGGAGGGTTAGGCAATGAGCAGTTCTTC.